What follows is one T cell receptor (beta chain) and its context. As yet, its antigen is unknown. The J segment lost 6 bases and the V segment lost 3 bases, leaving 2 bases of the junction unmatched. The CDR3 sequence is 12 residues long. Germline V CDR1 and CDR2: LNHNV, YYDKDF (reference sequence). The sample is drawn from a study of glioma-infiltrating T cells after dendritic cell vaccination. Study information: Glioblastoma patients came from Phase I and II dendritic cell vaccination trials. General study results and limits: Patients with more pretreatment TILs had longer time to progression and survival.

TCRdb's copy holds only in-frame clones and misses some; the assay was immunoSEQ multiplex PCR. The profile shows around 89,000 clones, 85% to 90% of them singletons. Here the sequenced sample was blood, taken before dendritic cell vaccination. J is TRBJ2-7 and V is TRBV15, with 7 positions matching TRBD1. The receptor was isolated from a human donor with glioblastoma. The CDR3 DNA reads TGTGCCACCAGCAGGACAGGGATCGAGCAGTACTTC. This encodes CATSRTGIEQYF.